These 5 T cell receptor beta chains share one sample of origin, sequenced in a study of cytomegalovirus exposure and HLA in healthy donors. The repertoire was sequenced with immunoSEQ multiplex PCR; TCRdb's copy has only in-frame clones and lacks some. The sample holds 150,000 to 160,000 clones, about 86% seen once. The specimen was PBMCs. The receptors shown here come from a human donor in good health.

In its sample, this clone was seen once. The chain links TRBV7-2 to TRBJ2-5; 13 bases are a match to TRBD2. V trimming: 4 bases; J trimming: 5 bases; junction bases outside the gene matches: 7. Germline values: CDR1 SGHTA, CDR2 FQGNSA. This CDR3 region has 16 residues. CDR3 protein: CASSYGLAGARETQYF. The CDR3 nucleotides are TGTGCCAGCAGCTATGGACTAGCGGGGGCGAGGGAGACCCAGTACTTC. The complete variable domain, with remaining parts taken from reference TRBV7-2 and TRBJ2-5, reads GAGVSQSPSNKVTEKGKDVELRCDPISGHTALYWYRQSLGQGLEFLIYFQGNSAPDKSGLPSDRFSAERTGGSVSTLTIQRTQQEDSAVYLCASSYGLAGARETQYFGPGTRLLVL.

This chain connects TRBV7-8 to TRBJ1-1, with 8 bases lining up with TRBD1. The CDR3 covers 15 residues. Looked up from germline, CDR1 is SGHVS and CDR2 is FQNEAQ. J was trimmed by 10 bases and V by 2 bases; bases with no gene match: 12. The CDR3 region has the DNA TGTGCCAGCAGCTTATTTCAGGGGGCGCAGGTTCGAGCTTTCTTT. Translating it yields CASSLFQGAQVRAFF.

The chain couples TRBV4-3 to TRBJ2-4; TRBD2 matches 8 bases. CDR1 is LGHNA and CDR2 is YSLEER in the germline V gene. There are 19 residues in the CDR3. J was trimmed by 1 base and V by 0 bases; bases with no gene match: 11. The CDR3 loop is CASSQDPGGAEAAKNIQYF. The CDR3 DNA reads TGCGCCAGCAGCCAAGATCCCGGGGGGGCCGAAGCGGCCAAAAACATTCAGTACTTC.

This chain connects TRBV18 to TRBJ1-1, with 9 bases aligning to TRBD1. The CDR3 has 14 residues. Germline CDR1 KGHSH, CDR2 LQKENI. With 6 bases clipped from V and 4 bases from J, the junction kept 6 bases outside the gene matches. CDR3 in DNA: TGTGCCAGCTCGTCGGACAGGGGTGTCACTGAAGCTTTCTTT. This translates into CASSSDRGVTEAFF.

The V and J genes are TRBV28 and TRBJ2-7; 9 bases are shared with TRBD1. Trimming at V came to 3 bases and at J to 0 bases, leaving 12 bases not matched to a gene. The CDR3 is 18 amino acids. Germline V CDR1 and CDR2: MDHEN, SYDVKM. The CDR3: CASSFGTGLYSSSYEQYF. Here the CDR3 DNA reads TGTGCCAGCAGTTTCGGGACAGGGTTGTATAGTAGCTCCTACGAGCAGTACTTC.